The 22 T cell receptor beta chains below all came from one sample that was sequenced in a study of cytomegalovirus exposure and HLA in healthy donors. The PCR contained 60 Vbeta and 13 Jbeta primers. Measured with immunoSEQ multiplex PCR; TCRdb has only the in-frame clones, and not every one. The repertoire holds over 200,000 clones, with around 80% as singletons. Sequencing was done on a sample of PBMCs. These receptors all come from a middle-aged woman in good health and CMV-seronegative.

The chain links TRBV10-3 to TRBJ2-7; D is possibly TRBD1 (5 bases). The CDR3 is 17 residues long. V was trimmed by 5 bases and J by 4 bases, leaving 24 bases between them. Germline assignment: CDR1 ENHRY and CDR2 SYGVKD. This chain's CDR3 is CAISPLAGTGSSYEQYF. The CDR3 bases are TGTGCCATCAGTCCCTTGGCCGGCACAGGAAGTAGTTACGAGCAGTACTTC.

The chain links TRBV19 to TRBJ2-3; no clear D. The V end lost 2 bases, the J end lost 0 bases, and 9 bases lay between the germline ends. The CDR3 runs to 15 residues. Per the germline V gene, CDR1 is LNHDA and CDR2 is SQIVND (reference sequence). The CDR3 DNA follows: TGTGCCAGTAGTATAAATCCCGGTAGCACAGATACGCAGTATTTT. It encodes CASSINPGSTDTQYF.

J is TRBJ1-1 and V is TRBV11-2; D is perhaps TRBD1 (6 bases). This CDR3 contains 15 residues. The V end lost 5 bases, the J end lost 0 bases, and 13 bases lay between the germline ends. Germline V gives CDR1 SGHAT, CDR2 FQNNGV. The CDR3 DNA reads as TGTGCCAGCAGCCCTCGACAGGTCATGAACACTGAAGCTTTCTTT. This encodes CASSPRQVMNTEAFF.

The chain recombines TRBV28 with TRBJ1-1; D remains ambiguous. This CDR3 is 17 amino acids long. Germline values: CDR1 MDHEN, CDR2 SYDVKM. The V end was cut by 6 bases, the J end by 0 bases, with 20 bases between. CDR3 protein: CASRPRVARNMNTEAFF. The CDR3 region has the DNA TGTGCCAGCAGGCCTCGGGTCGCCCGTAATATGAACACTGAAGCTTTCTTT. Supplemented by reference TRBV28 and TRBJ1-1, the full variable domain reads DVKVTQSSRYLVKRTGEKVFLECVQDMDHENMFWYRQDPGLGLRLIYFSYDVKMKEKGDIPEGYSVSREKKERFSLILESASTNQTSMYLCASRPRVARNMNTEAFFGQGTRLTVV.

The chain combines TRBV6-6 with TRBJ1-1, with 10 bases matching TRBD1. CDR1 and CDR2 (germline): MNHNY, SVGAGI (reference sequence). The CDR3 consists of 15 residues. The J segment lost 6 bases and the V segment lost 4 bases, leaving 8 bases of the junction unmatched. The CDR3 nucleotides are TGTGCCAGCAGTTGGGACAGGGGCCTAGAGGCTGAAGCTTTCTTT. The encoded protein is CASSWDRGLEAEAFF.

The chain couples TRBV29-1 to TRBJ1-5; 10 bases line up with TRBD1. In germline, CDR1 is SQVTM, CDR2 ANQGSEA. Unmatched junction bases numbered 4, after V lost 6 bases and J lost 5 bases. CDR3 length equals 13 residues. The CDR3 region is CSVGQGGYQPQHF. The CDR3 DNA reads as TGCAGCGTAGGACAGGGGGGGTATCAGCCCCAGCATTTT.

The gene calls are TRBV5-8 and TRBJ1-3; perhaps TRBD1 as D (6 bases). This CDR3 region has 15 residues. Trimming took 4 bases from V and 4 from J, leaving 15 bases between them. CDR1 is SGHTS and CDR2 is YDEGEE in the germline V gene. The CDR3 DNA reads TGTGCCAGCAGCATAGGACAGACAGCAGGAAACACCATATATTTT. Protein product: CASSIGQTAGNTIYF.

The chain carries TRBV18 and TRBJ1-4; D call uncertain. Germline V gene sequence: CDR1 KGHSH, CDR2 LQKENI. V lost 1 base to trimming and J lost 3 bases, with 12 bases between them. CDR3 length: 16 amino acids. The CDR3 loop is CASSPRYPDANEKLFF. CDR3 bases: TGTGCCAGCTCACCACGGTACCCAGATGCTAATGAAAAACTGTTTTTT.

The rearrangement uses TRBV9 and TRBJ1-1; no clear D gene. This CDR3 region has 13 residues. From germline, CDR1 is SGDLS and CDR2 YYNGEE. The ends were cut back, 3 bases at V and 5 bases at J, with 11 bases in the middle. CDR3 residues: CASSATLDTEAFF. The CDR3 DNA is TGTGCCAGCAGCGCTACCCTAGATACTGAAGCTTTCTTT.

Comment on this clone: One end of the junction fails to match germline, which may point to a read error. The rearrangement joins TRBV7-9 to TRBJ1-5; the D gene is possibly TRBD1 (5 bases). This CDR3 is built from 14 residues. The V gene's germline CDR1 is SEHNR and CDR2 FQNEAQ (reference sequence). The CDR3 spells CASSGGNSNRPQHF. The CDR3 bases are TGTGCCAGCAGCGGGGGGAACAGCAATCGGCCCCAGCATTTT.

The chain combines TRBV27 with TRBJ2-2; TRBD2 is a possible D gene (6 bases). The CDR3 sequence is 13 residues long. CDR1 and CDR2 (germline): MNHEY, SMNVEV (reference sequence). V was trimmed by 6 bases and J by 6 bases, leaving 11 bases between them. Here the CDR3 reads CASRAGRSGELFF. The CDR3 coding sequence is TGTGCCAGCAGGGCGGGACGCTCCGGGGAGCTGTTTTTT.

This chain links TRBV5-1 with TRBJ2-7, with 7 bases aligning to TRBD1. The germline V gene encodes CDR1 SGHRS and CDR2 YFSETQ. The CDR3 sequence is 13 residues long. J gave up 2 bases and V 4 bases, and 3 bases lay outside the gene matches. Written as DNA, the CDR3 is TGCGCCAGCAGCGTGGGACAGCCCTACGAGCAGTACTTC. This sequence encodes CASSVGQPYEQYF.

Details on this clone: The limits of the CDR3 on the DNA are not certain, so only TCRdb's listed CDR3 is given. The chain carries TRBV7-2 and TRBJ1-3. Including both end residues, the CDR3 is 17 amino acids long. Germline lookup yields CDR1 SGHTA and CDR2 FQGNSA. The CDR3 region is CASSSLTFGLPGNTIYF.

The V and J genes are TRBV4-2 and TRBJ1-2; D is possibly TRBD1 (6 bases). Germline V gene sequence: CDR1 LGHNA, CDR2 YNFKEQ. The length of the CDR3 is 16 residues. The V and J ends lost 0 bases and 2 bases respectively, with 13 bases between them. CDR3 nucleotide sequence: TGTGCCAGCAGCCAAGAACGCCAGGGACAAAACTATGGCTACACCTTC. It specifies CASSQERQGQNYGYTF.

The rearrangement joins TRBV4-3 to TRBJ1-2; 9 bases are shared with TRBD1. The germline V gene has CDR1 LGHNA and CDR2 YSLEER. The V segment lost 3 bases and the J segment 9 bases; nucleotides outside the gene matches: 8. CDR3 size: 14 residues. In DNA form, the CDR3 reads TGCGCCAGCAGCCACAGCCGGGACAGGGCGAGCTACACCTTC. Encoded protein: CASSHSRDRASYTF.

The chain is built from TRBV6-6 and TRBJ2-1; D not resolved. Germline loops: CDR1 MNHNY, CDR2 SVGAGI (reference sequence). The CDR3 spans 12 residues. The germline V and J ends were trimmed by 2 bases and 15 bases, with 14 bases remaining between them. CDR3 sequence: CASSYTDTFTFF. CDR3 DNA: TGTGCCAGCAGTTACACCGACACGTTTACGTTCTTC.

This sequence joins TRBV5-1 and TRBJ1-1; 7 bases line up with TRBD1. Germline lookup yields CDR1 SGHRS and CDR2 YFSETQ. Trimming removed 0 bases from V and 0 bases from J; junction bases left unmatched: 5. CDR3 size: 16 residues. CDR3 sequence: CASSLGTGQMNTEAFF. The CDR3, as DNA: TGCGCCAGCAGCTTGGGGACGGGACAGATGAACACTGAAGCTTTCTTT.

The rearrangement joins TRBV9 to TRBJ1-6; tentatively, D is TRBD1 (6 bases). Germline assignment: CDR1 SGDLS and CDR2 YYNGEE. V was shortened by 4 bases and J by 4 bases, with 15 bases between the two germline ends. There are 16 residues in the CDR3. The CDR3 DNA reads TGTGCCAGCAGCACCACCGGGACACCTTATAATTCACCCCTCCACTTT. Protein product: CASSTTGTPYNSPLHF.

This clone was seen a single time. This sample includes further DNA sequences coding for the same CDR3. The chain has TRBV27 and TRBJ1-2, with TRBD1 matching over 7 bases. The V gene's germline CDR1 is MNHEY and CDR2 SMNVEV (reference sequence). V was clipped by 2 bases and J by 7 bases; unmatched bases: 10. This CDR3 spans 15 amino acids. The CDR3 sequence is CASSLTSQGHGGYTF. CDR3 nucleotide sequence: TGTGCCAGCAGTTTAACCTCACAGGGGCACGGTGGCTACACCTTC.

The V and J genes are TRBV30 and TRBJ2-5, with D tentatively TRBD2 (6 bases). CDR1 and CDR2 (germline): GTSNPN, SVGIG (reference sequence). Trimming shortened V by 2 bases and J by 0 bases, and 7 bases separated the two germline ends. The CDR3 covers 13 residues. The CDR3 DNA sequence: TGTGCCTGGAGTCGGGGGAACCAAGAGACCCAGTACTTC. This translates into CAWSRGNQETQYF.

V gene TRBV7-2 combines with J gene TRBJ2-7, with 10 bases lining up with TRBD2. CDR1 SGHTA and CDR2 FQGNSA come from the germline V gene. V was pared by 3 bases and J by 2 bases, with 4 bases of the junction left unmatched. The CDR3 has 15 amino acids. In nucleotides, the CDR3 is TGTGCCAGCAGCTTGGGACTAGCGAATCCCTACGAGCAGTACTTC. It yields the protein CASSLGLANPYEQYF.

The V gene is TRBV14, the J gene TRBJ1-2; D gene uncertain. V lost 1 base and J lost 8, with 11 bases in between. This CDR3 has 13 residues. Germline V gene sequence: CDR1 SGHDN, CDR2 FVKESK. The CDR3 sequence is CASSQVQTSGYTF. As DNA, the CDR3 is TGTGCCAGCAGCCAAGTTCAGACATCGGGCTACACCTTC.